One sample yielded the 23 T cell receptor beta chains listed below, sequenced in a study of memory CD4+ T cells and cytomegalovirus serostatus. The sort gate was single viable CD3+CD4+CD8-CD45RO+ cells for memory CD4+ T cells. This table comes from immunoSEQ multiplex PCR, and its TCRdb copy is limited to in-frame clones, with some not included. This sample carries approximately 56,000 clones, around 80% of them seen once, and the ten largest clones take 0.4%. The sample comprised memory CD4+ T cells from blood. These receptors were obtained from an adult in good health and CMV-seronegative.

The V call is TRBV6-6, the J call TRBJ2-7, with D tentatively TRBD2 (6 bases). The V gene's germline CDR1 is MNHNY and CDR2 SVGAGI (reference sequence). V was clipped by 11 bases and J by 6 bases, with 11 bases between them. This CDR3 comprises 10 residues. CDR3 nucleotides: TGTGCCGGCGGGAAGGCCGAGCAGTACTTC. Protein: CAGGKAEQYF.

The CDR3 here is CASSRDRAGGELFF. For the CDR3, the DNA is TGTGCCAGCAGTCGAGACAGGGCGGGCGGGGAGCTGTTTTTT. The genes are TRBV6-6 and TRBJ2-2; 7 positions match TRBD1. Germline assignment: CDR1 MNHNY and CDR2 SVGAGI (reference sequence). There are 14 residues in the CDR3. V dropped 5 bases and J dropped 7; count of bases not matched to a gene: 7.

The V and J genes are TRBV28 and TRBJ1-2; perhaps TRBD1 as D (5 bases). Trimming took off 7 bases at V and 3 bases at J, with 9 bases between the two ends. This CDR3 comprises 12 residues. Germline V CDR1 and CDR2: MDHEN, SYDVKM. The CDR3 nucleotides read TGTGCCAGCACCTGGGGGGACTATGGCTACACCTTC. Its protein product is CASTWGDYGYTF.

This clone occurred once. V and J are TRBV5-1 and TRBJ1-2; a possible D gene is TRBD1 (5 bases). This CDR3 is built from 15 residues. V was trimmed by 1 base and J by 5 bases, leaving 15 bases between them. Germline values: CDR1 SGHRS, CDR2 YFSETQ. As DNA, the CDR3 is TGCGCCAGCAGCTTGATGTCGGGGGGGGAGTATGGCTACACCTTC. It codes for CASSLMSGGEYGYTF.

In DNA, the CDR3 is TGTGCCACCGGAGGACAGGGGCGAAATACGCAGTATTTT. This sequence encodes CATGGQGRNTQYF. The chain carries TRBV28 and TRBJ2-3; 9 positions agree with TRBD1. Unmatched junction bases numbered 9, after V lost 10 bases and J lost 7 bases. CDR1 and CDR2 from the germline V gene are MDHEN and SYDVKM. This CDR3 is 13 amino acids long.

V and J are TRBV6-5 and TRBJ1-5; D not resolved. Germline V gives CDR1 MNHEY, CDR2 SVGAGI. V dropped 4 bases and J dropped 7 bases, with 14 bases sitting between them. The CDR3 length is 14 residues. The CDR3 DNA reads TGTGCCAGCAGTTCGTCGACCGGGCGGCAGCCCCAGCATTTT. It is translated as CASSSSTGRQPQHF.

This clone showed up just once. This rearrangement joins TRBV6-1 to TRBJ2-7; D might be TRBD1 or TRBD2, each matching 5 bases. This CDR3 is built from 14 residues. V dropped 8 bases and J dropped 0 bases, with 14 bases sitting between them. From germline, CDR1 is MNHNS and CDR2 SASEGT. The DNA of the CDR3 is TGTGCCAGCGACCGGGACGGAACCTCCTACGAGCAGTACTTC. Protein: CASDRDGTSYEQYF.

V and J are TRBV19 and TRBJ1-1, with no clear D. The germline V and J ends were trimmed by 5 bases and 3 bases, with 25 bases remaining between them. Germline V CDR1 and CDR2: LNHDA, SQIVND (reference sequence). This CDR3 spans 18 amino acids. CDR3 DNA sequence: TGTGCCAGTAGTCCCATCTTCCCTATACCGAGAGGGTACACTGAAGCTTTCTTT. Its protein is CASSPIFPIPRGYTEAFF.

The V and J genes are TRBV27 and TRBJ2-1, with 15 bases fitting TRBD2. The CDR3 contains 19 residues. V lost 7 bases and J lost 0; bases outside the gene matches: 10. CDR1 is MNHEY and CDR2 is SMNVEV in the germline V gene (reference sequence). The CDR3 sequence is CASILRGTSGGTSYNEQFF. CDR3 DNA: TGTGCCAGCATTCTGCGTGGGACTAGCGGGGGGACCTCCTACAATGAGCAGTTCTTC.

In this sample, this clone turned up once. The J gene is TRBJ1-3, the V gene TRBV9; no firm D call. CDR1 and CDR2 from the germline V gene are SGDLS and YYNGEE. Trimming left V 3 bases short and J 2 bases short, with 15 bases between. The CDR3 extends over 16 amino acids. The CDR3 spells CASSAPRGEAGNTIYF. The CDR3 nucleotides are TGTGCCAGCAGCGCCCCCCGAGGAGAGGCTGGAAACACCATATATTTT.

The chain joins TRBV30 to TRBJ2-5; TRBD2 is a possible D gene (6 bases). Trimming cost V 2 bases and J 11 bases, with 21 bases left between them. The germline gives CDR1 GTSNPN, CDR2 SVGIG (reference sequence). CDR3 length equals 14 residues. In nucleotides, the CDR3 is TGTGCCTGGAGTAGTCCTCGGGGGTTTTTTGAGCAGTACTTC. Translated: CAWSSPRGFFEQYF.

This rearrangement joins TRBV7-3 to TRBJ2-2, with D possibly TRBD2 on 6 matching bases. Trimming shortened V by 3 bases and J by 5 bases, and 7 bases separated the two germline ends. From germline, CDR1 is SGHTA and CDR2 FQGTGA. This CDR3 is 13 amino acids long. CDR3 sequence: CASSFSGTGELFF. CDR3 sequence (DNA): TGTGCCAGCAGCTTTAGCGGTACCGGGGAGCTGTTTTTT.

The chain uses TRBV27 and TRBJ2-1; 8 nucleotides align to TRBD2. Germline lookup yields CDR1 MNHEY and CDR2 SMNVEV (reference sequence). V was clipped by 5 bases and J by 5 bases; unmatched bases: 14. The CDR3 contains 17 residues. The CDR3 DNA sequence: TGTGCCAGCAGTCTTCGCACGCTGGCGGGGGGCCACAATGAGCAGTTCTTC. Translation gives CASSLRTLAGGHNEQFF.

The chain combines TRBV6-5 with TRBJ1-4; 7 bases line up with TRBD1. The CDR3 has 14 amino acids. In germline, CDR1 is MNHEY, CDR2 SVGAGI. With 7 bases clipped from V and 6 bases from J, the junction kept 8 bases outside the gene matches. CDR3 region: CASKGAGKDEKLFF. CDR3 DNA: TGTGCCAGCAAGGGGGCAGGGAAGGATGAAAAACTGTTTTTT.

V gene TRBV29-1 combines with J gene TRBJ1-3; tentatively, D is TRBD1 (6 bases). The germline CDR1 and CDR2 sequences are SQVTM and ANQGSEA. Trimming took off 4 bases at V and 4 bases at J, with 14 bases between the two ends. The CDR3 runs 14 residues. DNA for the CDR3: TGCAGCGTTGGGGAAACAGGGCGAGGAAACACCATATATTTT. Translating gives CSVGETGRGNTIYF.

The chain combines TRBV28 with TRBJ1-2, with D possibly TRBD1 on 5 matching bases. Between the trimmed V and J ends, which lost 3 bases and 8 bases, there was a span of 13 bases. Germline assignment: CDR1 MDHEN and CDR2 SYDVKM. The CDR3 is made up of 13 amino acids. In DNA, the CDR3 is TGTGCCAGCAGTTTGATGGGGGTGCAGGGCTACACCTTC. It codes for CASSLMGVQGYTF.

The chain couples TRBV11-2 to TRBJ1-4; D might be TRBD1 (5 bases). CDR3 length: 16 amino acids. V was pared by 6 bases and J by 0 bases, with 14 bases between. Looked up from germline, CDR1 is SGHAT and CDR2 is FQNNGV. CDR3 region: CASSSLRGATNEKLFF. The DNA for the CDR3 is TGTGCCAGCAGTTCCCTGAGGGGAGCAACTAATGAAAAACTGTTTTTT.

V usage is TRBV30 and J usage is TRBJ2-7; D might be TRBD1 or TRBD2, each matching 5 bases. The V end was cut by 0 bases, the J end by 2 bases, with 14 bases between. CDR1 GTSNPN and CDR2 SVGIG come from the germline V gene (reference sequence). There are 15 residues in the CDR3. CDR3 bases: TGTGCCTGGAGTGTATTGGGGGAGTTAACCTACGAGCAGTACTTC. Protein: CAWSVLGELTYEQYF.

The chain uses TRBV30 and TRBJ1-6, with TRBD1 as a possible D gene (5 bases). The CDR3 has 14 residues. From germline, CDR1 is GTSNPN and CDR2 SVGIG (reference sequence). The V gene lost 0 bases and the J gene lost 8 bases, with 11 bases spanning the gap. The CDR3 DNA follows: TGTGCCTGGAGTGTACAGGCCTTAGATTCACCCCTCCACTTT. Protein sequence: CAWSVQALDSPLHF. The entire variable domain, with the rest obtained from reference TRBV30 and TRBJ1-6, is as follows: SQTIHQWPATLVQPVGSPLSLECTVEGTSNPNLYWYRQAAGRGLQLLFYSVGIGQISSEVPQNLSASRPQDRQFILSSKKLLLSDSGFYLCAWSVQALDSPLHFGNGTRLTVT.

This clone occurred a few times. V usage is TRBV4-3 and J usage is TRBJ2-1; D possibly corresponds to TRBD1 (5 bases). The CDR3 extends over 14 amino acids. Germline loops: CDR1 LGHNA, CDR2 YSLEER. V was pared by 1 base and J by 4 bases, with 8 bases between. CDR3 in DNA: TGCGCCAGCAGCCAAGGTCACAGGTACAATGAGCAGTTCTTC. This codes for CASSQGHRYNEQFF.

The CDR3 nucleotides read TGTGCCAGCAGTTTCACAGGGGAGGGTCAGCCCCAGCATTTT. This translates into CASSFTGEGQPQHF. This chain uses TRBV28 with TRBJ1-5; 7 bases align to TRBD1. This CDR3 spans 14 amino acids. Trimming took 3 bases from V and 6 from J; bases not matched to a gene: 5. Germline values: CDR1 MDHEN, CDR2 SYDVKM.

This clone is medium-sized (0.01 to 0.1%) by share. The rearrangement uses TRBV9 and TRBJ2-3; D not resolved. Trimming cost V 0 bases and J 3 bases, with 5 bases left between them. Germline loops: CDR1 SGDLS, CDR2 YYNGEE. The CDR3 is 13 amino acids. The CDR3 spells CASSVGGTDTQYF. CDR3 nucleotides: TGTGCCAGCAGCGTAGGAGGAACAGATACGCAGTATTTT.

The chain carries TRBV7-8 and TRBJ1-1, with D possibly being TRBD1 (5 bases). Between the trimmed V and J ends, which lost 1 base and 5 bases, there was a span of 11 bases. Germline V lookup: CDR1 SGHVS, CDR2 FQNEAQ. CDR3 length equals 14 residues. This CDR3 is CASSLGAAGTEAFF. CDR3 bases: TGTGCCAGCAGCTTAGGAGCGGCAGGGACTGAAGCTTTCTTT.